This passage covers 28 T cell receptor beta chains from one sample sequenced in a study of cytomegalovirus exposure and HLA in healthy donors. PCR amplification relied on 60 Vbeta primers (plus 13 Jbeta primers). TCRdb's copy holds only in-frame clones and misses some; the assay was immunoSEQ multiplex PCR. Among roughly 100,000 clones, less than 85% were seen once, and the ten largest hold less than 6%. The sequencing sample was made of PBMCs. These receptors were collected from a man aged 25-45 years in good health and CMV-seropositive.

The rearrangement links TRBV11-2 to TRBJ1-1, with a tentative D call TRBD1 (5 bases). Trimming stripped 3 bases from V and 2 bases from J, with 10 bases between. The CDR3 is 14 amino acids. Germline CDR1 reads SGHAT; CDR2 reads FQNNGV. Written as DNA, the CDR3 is TGTGCCAGCAGCTTTAGGGGCAGTAACACTGAAGCTTTCTTT. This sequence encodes CASSFRGSNTEAFF.

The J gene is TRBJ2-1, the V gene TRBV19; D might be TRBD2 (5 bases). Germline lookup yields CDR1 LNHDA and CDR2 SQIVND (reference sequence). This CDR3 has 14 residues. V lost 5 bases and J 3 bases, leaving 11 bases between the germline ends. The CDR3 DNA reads TGTGCCAGTAGTCTCCTCGGAGGCTACAATGAGCAGTTCTTC. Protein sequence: CASSLLGGYNEQFF. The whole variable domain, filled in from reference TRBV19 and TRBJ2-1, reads DGGITQSPKYLFRKEGQNVTLSCEQNLNHDAMYWYRQDPGQGLRLIYYSQIVNDFQKGDIAEGYSVSREKKESFPLTVTSAQKNPTAFYLCASSLLGGYNEQFFGPGTRLTVL.

CDR3 sequence: CASSLGGGSNQPQHF. CDR3 in DNA: TGTGCCAGCAGCCTCGGGGGAGGTAGCAATCAGCCCCAGCATTTT. This chain connects TRBV7-2 to TRBJ1-5; D may be TRBD1 (5 bases). Looked up from germline, CDR1 is SGHTA and CDR2 is FQGNSA. The CDR3 has 15 residues. Deletions cut 5 bases from V and 0 bases from J, with 11 bases between.

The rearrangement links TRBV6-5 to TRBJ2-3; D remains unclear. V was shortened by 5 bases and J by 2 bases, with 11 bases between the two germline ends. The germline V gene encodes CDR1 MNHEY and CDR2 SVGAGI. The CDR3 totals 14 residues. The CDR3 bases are TGTGCCAGCAGTCCCTCCTTCTCCACAGATACGCAGTATTTT. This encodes CASSPSFSTDTQYF.

The CDR3 sequence: CASSIVTGGYEQYF. CDR3 nucleotides: TGTGCCAGTAGTATCGTAACGGGGGGCTACGAGCAGTACTTC. The chain uses TRBV19 and TRBJ2-7, with 7 positions matching TRBD2. J was trimmed by 3 bases and V by 3 bases; bases with no gene match: 5. CDR3 length: 14 amino acids. The germline CDR1 and CDR2 sequences are LNHDA and SQIVND (reference sequence).

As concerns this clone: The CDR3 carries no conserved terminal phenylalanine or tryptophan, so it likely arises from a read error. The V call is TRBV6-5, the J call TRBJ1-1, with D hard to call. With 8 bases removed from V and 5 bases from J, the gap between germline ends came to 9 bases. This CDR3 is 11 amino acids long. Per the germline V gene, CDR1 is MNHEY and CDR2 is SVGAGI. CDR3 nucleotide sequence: TGTGCCAGCGGAGTTGGAACTGAAGCTTTCCTT. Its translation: CASGVGTEAFL.

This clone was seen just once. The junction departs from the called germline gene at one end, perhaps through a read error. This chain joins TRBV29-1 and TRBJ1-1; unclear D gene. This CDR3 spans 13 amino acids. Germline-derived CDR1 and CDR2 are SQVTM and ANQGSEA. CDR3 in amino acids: CSSRRALNSEAFF. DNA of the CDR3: TGCAGCTCCCGGCGGGCCTTGAACTCTGAAGCTTTCTTT.

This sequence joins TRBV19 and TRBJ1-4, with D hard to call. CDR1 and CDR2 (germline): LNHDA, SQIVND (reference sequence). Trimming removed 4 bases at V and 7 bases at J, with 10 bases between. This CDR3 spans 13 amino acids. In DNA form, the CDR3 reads TGTGCCAGTAGTACTCAGTACCTTGAAAAACTGTTTTTT. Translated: CASSTQYLEKLFF.

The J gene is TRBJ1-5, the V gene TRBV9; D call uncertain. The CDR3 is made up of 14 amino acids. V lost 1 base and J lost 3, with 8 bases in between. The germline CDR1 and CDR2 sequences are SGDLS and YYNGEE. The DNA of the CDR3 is TGTGCCAGCAGCGTATCTCCGGTCAATCAGCCCCAGCATTTT. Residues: CASSVSPVNQPQHF.

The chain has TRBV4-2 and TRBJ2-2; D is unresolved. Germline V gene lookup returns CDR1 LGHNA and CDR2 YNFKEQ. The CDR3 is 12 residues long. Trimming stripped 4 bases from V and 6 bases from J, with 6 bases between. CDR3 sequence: CASSLGPGELFF. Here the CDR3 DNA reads TGTGCCAGCAGCCTCGGTCCCGGGGAGCTGTTTTTT.

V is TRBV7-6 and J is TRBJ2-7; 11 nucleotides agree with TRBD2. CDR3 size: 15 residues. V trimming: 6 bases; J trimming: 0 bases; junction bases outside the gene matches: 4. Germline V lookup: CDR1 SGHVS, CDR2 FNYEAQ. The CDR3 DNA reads TGTGCCAGCAGTTCTCTAGCGGGAGGCTCCTACGAGCAGTACTTC. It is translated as CASSSLAGGSYEQYF.

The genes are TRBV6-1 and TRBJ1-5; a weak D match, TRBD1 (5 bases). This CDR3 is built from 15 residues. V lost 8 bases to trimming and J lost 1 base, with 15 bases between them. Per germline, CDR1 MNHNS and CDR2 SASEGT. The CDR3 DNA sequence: TGTGCCAGCGTACTACAGGACCCCAGCAATCAGCCCCAGCATTTT. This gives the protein CASVLQDPSNQPQHF.

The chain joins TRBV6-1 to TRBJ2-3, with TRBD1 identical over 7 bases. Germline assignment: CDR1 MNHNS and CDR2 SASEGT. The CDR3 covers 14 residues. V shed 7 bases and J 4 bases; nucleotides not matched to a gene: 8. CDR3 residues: CASIDGTEADTQYF. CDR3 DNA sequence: TGTGCCAGCATAGACGGGACAGAAGCAGATACGCAGTATTTT.

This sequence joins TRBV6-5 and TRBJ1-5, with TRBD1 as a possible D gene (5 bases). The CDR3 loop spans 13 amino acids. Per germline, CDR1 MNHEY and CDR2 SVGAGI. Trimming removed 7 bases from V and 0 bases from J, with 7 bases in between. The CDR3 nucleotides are TGTGCCAGCAAAGGGGATAGCAATCAGCCCCAGCATTTT. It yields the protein CASKGDSNQPQHF.

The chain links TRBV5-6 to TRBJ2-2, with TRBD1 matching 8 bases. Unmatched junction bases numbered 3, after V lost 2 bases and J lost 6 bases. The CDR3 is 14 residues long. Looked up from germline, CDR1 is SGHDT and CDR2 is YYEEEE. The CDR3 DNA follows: TGTGCCAGCAGCTTACAGGGGGTAGCCGGGGAGCTGTTTTTT. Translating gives CASSLQGVAGELFF.

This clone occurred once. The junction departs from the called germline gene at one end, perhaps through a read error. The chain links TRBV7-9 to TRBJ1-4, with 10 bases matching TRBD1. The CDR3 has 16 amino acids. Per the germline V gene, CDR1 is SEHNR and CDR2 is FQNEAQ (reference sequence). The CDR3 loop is CSSSLTGGHTNEKLFF. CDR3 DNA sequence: TGTTCCAGCAGCTTGACAGGGGGCCATACTAATGAAAAACTGTTTTTT.

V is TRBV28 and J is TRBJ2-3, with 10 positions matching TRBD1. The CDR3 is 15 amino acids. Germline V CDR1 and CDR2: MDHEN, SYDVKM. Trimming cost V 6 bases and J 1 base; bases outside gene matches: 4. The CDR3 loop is CASRRDRGGTDTQYF. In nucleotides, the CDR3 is TGTGCCAGCAGGCGGGACAGGGGTGGCACAGATACGCAGTATTTT.

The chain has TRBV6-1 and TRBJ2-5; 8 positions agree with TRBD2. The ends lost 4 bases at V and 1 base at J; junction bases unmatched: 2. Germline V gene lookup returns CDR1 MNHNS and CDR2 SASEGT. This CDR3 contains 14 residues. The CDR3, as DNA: TGTGCCAGCAGTGCCAGCGGGGGCCAAGAGACCCAGTACTTC. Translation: CASSASGGQETQYF.

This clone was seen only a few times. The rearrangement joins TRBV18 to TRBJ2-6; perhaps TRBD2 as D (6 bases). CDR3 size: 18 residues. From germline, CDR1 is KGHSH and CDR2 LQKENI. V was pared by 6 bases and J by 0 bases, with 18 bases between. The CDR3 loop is CASSSRGALNSGANVLTF. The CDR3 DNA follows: TGTGCCAGCTCCTCGCGGGGCGCCCTAAACTCTGGGGCCAACGTCCTGACTTTC. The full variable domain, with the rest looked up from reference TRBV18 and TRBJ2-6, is NAGVMQNPRHLVRRRGQEARLRCSPMKGHSHVYWYRQLPEEGLKFMVYLQKENIIDESGMPKERFSAEFPKEGPSILRIQQVVRGDSAAYFCASSSRGALNSGANVLTFGAGSRLTVL.

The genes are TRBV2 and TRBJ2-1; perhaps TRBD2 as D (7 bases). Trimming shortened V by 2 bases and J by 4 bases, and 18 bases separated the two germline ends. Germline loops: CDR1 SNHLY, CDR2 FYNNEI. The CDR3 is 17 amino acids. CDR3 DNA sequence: TGTGCCAGCAGTGAATGGGGGGGCAGCGGATTTTACAATGAGCAGTTCTTC. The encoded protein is CASSEWGGSGFYNEQFF.

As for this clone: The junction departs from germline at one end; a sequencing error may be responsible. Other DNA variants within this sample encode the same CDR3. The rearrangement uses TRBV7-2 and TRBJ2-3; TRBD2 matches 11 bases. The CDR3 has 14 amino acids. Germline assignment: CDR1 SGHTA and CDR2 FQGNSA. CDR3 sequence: CASSLAGGTDTQYF. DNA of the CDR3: TGTGCCAGCAGCCTAGCGGGGGGTACAGATACGCAGTATTTT.

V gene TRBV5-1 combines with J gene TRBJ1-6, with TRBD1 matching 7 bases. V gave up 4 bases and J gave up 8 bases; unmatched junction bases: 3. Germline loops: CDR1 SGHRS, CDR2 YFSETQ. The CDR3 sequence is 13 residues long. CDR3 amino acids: CASSGTVDSPLHF. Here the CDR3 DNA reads TGCGCCAGCAGCGGGACAGTTGATTCACCCCTCCACTTT.

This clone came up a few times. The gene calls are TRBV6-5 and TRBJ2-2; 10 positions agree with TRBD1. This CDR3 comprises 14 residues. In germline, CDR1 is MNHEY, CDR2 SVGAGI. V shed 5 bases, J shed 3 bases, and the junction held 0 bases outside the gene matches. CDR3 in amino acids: CASSGQGDTGELFF. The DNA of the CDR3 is TGTGCCAGCAGTGGACAGGGGGACACCGGGGAGCTGTTTTTT.

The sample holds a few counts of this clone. The CDR3 reads CASSLAQGSGNTIYF. The CDR3 DNA follows: TGCGCCAGCAGCTTGGCCCAGGGCTCTGGAAACACCATATATTTT. The chain links TRBV5-1 to TRBJ1-3, with D possibly being TRBD1 (5 bases). This CDR3 is 15 amino acids long. Trimming pared 0 bases from V and 0 bases from J, leaving 7 bases between. Germline CDR1 reads SGHRS; CDR2 reads YFSETQ.

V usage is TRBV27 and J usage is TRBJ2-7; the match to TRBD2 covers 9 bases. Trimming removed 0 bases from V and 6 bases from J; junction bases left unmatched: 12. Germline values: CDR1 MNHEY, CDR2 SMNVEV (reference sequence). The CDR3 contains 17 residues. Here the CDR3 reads CASSLSMAGGGLGEQYF. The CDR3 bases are TGTGCCAGCAGTTTATCGATGGCGGGAGGGGGATTGGGCGAGCAGTACTTC.

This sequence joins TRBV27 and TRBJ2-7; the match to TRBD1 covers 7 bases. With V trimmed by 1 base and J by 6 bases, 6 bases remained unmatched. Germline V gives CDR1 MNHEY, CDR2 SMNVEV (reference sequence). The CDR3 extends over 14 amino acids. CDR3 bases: TGTGCCAGCAGTTTATTACCCGCAGGGGGCGAGCAGTACTTC. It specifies CASSLLPAGGEQYF.

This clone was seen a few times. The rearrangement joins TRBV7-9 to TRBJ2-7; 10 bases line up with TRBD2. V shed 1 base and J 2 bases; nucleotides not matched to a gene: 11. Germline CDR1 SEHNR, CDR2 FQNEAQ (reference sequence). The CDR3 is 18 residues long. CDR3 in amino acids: CASSLGGTSVYPTYEQYF. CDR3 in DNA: TGTGCCAGCAGCTTAGGGGGGACTAGCGTTTACCCTACCTACGAGCAGTACTTC.

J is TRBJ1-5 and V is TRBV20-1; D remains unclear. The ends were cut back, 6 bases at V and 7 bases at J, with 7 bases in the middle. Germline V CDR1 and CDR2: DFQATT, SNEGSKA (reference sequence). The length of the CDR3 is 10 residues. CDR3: CSAGEQPQHF. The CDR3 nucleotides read TGCAGTGCCGGAGAACAGCCCCAGCATTTT.